This is a list of T cell receptor beta chains from one sample in a study of blood T cells in healthy people across ages. TCRdb reprocessed the 5' RACE reads via MiXCR and lists one record per CDR3 protein. The sample holds about 970,000 distinct CDR3 sequences, approximately 50% seen once. The sequencing sample was made of blood. All receptors come from a woman in her sixties in good health. Both conserved end residues are part of each CDR3. The D gene is left open where the match is weak. Clone size appears in some rows only: once, few, many, or a class for an expanded clone.

V gene	D gene	J gene	clone size	CDR3 protein	CDR3 DNA
TRBV29-1	.	TRBJ1-5	few	CSVTQGSRGQPQHF	TGCAGCGTAACACAGGGCTCCCGCGGGCAGCCCCAGCATTTT
TRBV2	TRBD1	TRBJ2-7	.	CASSSYRGLEQYF	TGTGCCAGCAGTAGCTACAGGGGCTTGGAGCAGTACTTC
TRBV4-1	TRBD2	TRBJ2-5	.	CASSQGRVSRGRKETQYF	TGCGCCAGCAGCCAAGGTCGGGTATCCCGCGGGAGAAAAGAGACCCAGTACTTC
TRBV27	.	TRBJ2-1	.	CASSPFNYNEQFF	TGTGCCAGCAGTCCTTTTAACTACAATGAGCAGTTCTTC
TRBV14	.	TRBJ2-3	.	CASSQAGYDTQYF	TGTGCCAGCAGCCAAGCCGGGTACGATACGCAGTATTTT
TRBV5-5	.	TRBJ2-1	.	CAGSSWAGTYYNEQFF	TGTGCCGGCAGCTCCTGGGCGGGGACTTACTACAATGAGCAGTTCTTC
TRBV12-3/TRBV12-4	.	TRBJ2-5	many	CASSLDGQETQYF	TGTGCCAGCAGTTTAGACGGTCAAGAGACCCAGTACTTC
TRBV7-2	.	TRBJ2-5	.	CASSLGGKGNNEQYF	TGTGCCAGCAGCTTAGGGGGCAAAGGGAACAATGAGCAGTACTTC
TRBV4-1	.	TRBJ2-3	few	CASSQGVNGDTDTQYF	TGCGCCAGCAGCCAGGGGGTAAACGGGGACACAGATACACAGTATTTT
TRBV7-9	.	TRBJ1-1	.	CASSFTANTEAFF	TGTGCCAGCAGCTTCACAGCAAACACTGAAGCTTTCTTT
TRBV6-2/TRBV6-3	.	TRBJ2-1	few	CASSILNNEQFF	TGTGCCAGCAGCATACTAAACAATGAGCAGTTCTTC
TRBV15	.	TRBJ2-1	few	CATRESRGGTSSYNEQFF	TGTGCCACCCGGGAGAGTCGTGGGGGGACCAGCTCCTACAATGAGCAGTTCTTC
TRBV28	TRBD2	TRBJ2-7	.	CASSSRGGRGYF	TGTGCCAGCAGCTCTCGGGGGGGACGAGGGTACTTC
TRBV9	TRBD2	TRBJ2-3	.	CASSTPGLAGVMAVDTQYF	TGTGCCAGCAGCACCCCTGGACTAGCGGGAGTGATGGCAGTAGATACGCAGTATTTT
TRBV11-2	.	TRBJ2-7	.	CALPVGLRTYEQYF	TGTGCCCTCCCCGTTGGTCTTCGGACCTACGAGCAGTACTTC
TRBV20-1	TRBD2	TRBJ2-1	many	CSAIKRGGEQFF	TGCAGTGCCATTAAGCGGGGAGGGGAGCAGTTCTTC
TRBV4-3	.	TRBJ2-1	once	CASSQDSRGLYEQFF	TGCGCCAGCAGCCAAGATAGCCGGGGTCTATATGAGCAGTTCTTC
TRBV6-2/TRBV6-3	.	TRBJ2-7	once	CASSLGRGRTYEQYF	TGTGCCAGCTCCCTGGGGAGGGGGCGAACCTACGAGCAGTACTTC
TRBV4-1	.	TRBJ2-5	many	CASSQAVRAIQETQYF	TGCGCCAGCAGCCAAGCGGTAAGGGCGATCCAAGAGACCCAGTACTTC
TRBV19	.	TRBJ1-2	once	CASSPPDHGYTF	TGTGCCAGTAGCCCTCCCGATCATGGCTACACCTTC
TRBV20-1	.	TRBJ2-3	few	CSAPGRNSTDTQYF	TGCAGTGCACCCGGACGGAACAGCACAGATACGCAGTATTTT
TRBV6-2/TRBV6-3	.	TRBJ2-1	.	CASSHEPDYALFF	TGTGCCAGCAGCCACGAGCCTGATTACGCTCTGTTCTTC
TRBV7-9	TRBD2	TRBJ2-7	.	CASSFERSSGKYEQYF	TGTGCCAGCAGCTTTGAGAGGTCTAGCGGGAAATACGAGCAGTACTTC